This T cell receptor (beta chain) was captured in a study of cytomegalovirus exposure and HLA in healthy donors. Study-level results: A few of the chains that were CMV-associated were confirmed in vitro to be specific for CMV antigens.

60 Vbeta and 13 Jbeta primers were used in PCR. Profiled with immunoSEQ multiplex PCR; TCRdb holds only in-frame clones, not every one. In the table there are about 160,000 clones, around 79% of which are singletons. As concerns this clone: Its specificity is unknown.

CDR1 is MDHEN and CDR2 is SYDVKM in the germline V gene. Between the trimmed V and J ends, which lost 4 bases and 3 bases, there was a span of 16 bases. There are 15 residues in the CDR3. The origin of this receptor is a woman in her thirties or forties in good health and CMV-seronegative. The chain is built from TRBV28 and TRBJ2-7; weak D call: TRBD2 (5 bases). Input material: PBMCs. The CDR3, as DNA: TGTGCCAGCAGTTCCCCCCGAGGGTCGTTCTACGAGCAGTACTTC. It is translated as CASSSPRGSFYEQYF.